Listed below are T cell receptor beta chains from one sample, sequenced in a study of cytomegalovirus exposure and HLA in healthy donors. TCRdb keeps only in-frame clones here, not all; method: immunoSEQ multiplex PCR. The repertoire has about 150,000 clones, about four fifths of them found once; the top ten carry about 7%. The sequenced sample consisted of PBMCs. Source of these receptors: a man aged 30-40 years in good health and CMV-seropositive. Both conserved end residues are part of each CDR3. A D gene is named only where the DNA matches it firmly.

j_call v_call d_call cdr3_aa
TRBJ2-3 TRBV7-2 TRBD1 CASRPTGFDTQYF
TRBJ2-5 TRBV5-4 NA CASSPGQASPETQYF
TRBJ2-2 TRBV9 TRBD2 CASSVIAGEVYTGELFF
TRBJ1-1 TRBV4-1 NA CASSQVPRKNTEAFF
TRBJ2-3 TRBV4-1 NA CASSQGAVLVKDTQYF
TRBJ1-2 TRBV5-4 TRBD1 CASSLGQGNYYGYTF
TRBJ2-5 TRBV7-2 NA CASSLGGRRNGEQYF
TRBJ2-7 TRBV7-2 TRBD1 CASSLAVTGAYEQYF
TRBJ2-1 TRBV5-4 TRBD2 CASSVGTSGYNEQFF
TRBJ1-2 TRBV7-9 NA CATPANYGCTF
TRBJ1-1 TRBV2 NA CASSEGGLNTEAFF
TRBJ1-4 TRBV6-5 TRBD1 CASSYRTQGVIEKLFF
TRBJ2-3 TRBV11-3 TRBD2 CASKSGGITDTQYF
NA TRBV6-5 NA CASSYGYTPDYEQYF
TRBJ2-5 TRBV25-1 TRBD2 CASTTSGIGETQYF
TRBJ2-3 TRBV15 TRBD2 CATSREVAGADTQYF
TRBJ2-1 TRBV5-1 TRBD2 CASSLSSGASYNEQFF
TRBJ2-3 TRBV5-1 NA CASSPVDRTTDTQYF
TRBJ2-7 TRBV9 NA CASSVGPGHYEQYF
TRBJ2-1 TRBV5-6 NA CASSSYNRVSYNEQFF
TRBJ2-2 TRBV4-2 NA CASSRTASGELFF
TRBJ1-6 TRBV19 TRBD1 CASSIAWRDRVGSSSPLHF
TRBJ2-1 TRBV5-1 NA CASTRRGGPYYNEQFF
TRBJ2-1 TRBV30 TRBD2 CAWAGLAGRNEQFF
TRBJ1-2 TRBV19 TRBD1 CASSIEGGRSYGYTF
TRBJ1-1 TRBV27 NA CASSLLQKNTEAFF
TRBJ2-4 TRBV5-1 NA CASKGGSGSGNIQYF
TRBJ2-1 TRBV5-6 NA CASSPLRDNEQFF
TRBJ1-2 TRBV14 NA CASSQETPGTRESYTF